This TCR beta chain originates from a study of CD8+ T cells in alopecia areata. This clone was detected only a few times. As yet, its antigen is unknown. The sequencing template was cDNA reverse transcribed from extracted RNA. Clones were sequenced by immunoSEQ multiplex PCR, and TCRdb holds only the in-frame ones, with some missing. In the table there are about 69,000 clones, under 75% of which are singletons. The ends were cut back, 1 base at V and 8 bases at J, with 18 bases in the middle. Per germline, CDR1 SEHNR and CDR2 FQNEAQ (reference sequence). The CDR3 spans 16 residues. General observations from the study: An increase in clonality over normal scalp was evident in lesional scalp, especially alopecia totalis/universalis.

This TCR was recovered from a human donor with alopecia areata. The sample consisted of CD8+ T cells sorted from blood, taken at week 0. This sequence joins TRBV7-9 and TRBJ2-1; D possibly uses TRBD1 or TRBD2 (5 bases each). The chain's CDR3 is CASSLGGTPFDDEQFF. The CDR3, as DNA: TGTGCCAGCAGCTTAGGGGGGACCCCTTTCGACGATGAGCAGTTCTTC.